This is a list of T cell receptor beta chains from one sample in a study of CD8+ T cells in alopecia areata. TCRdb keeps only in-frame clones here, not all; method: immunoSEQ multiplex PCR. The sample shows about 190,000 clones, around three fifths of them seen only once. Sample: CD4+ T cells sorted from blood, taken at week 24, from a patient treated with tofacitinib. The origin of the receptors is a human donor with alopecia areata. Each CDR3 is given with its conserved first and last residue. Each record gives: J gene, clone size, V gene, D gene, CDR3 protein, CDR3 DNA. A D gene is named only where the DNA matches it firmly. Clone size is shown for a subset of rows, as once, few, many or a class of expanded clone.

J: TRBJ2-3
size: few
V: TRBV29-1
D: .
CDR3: CSTRSTDTQYF
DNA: TGCAGCACAAGGAGCACAGATACGCAGTATTTT

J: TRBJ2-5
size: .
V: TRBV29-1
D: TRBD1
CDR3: CSVEGRGQETQYF
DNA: TGCAGCGTTGAAGGCAGGGGGCAAGAGACCCAGTACTTC

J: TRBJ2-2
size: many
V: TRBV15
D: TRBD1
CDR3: CATSRGQADTGELFF
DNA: TGTGCCACCAGCAGGGGACAGGCGGACACCGGGGAGCTGTTTTTT

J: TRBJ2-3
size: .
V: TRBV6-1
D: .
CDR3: CASRRPGTDTQYF
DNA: TGTGCCAGCAGGAGGCCAGGCACAGATACGCAGTATTTT

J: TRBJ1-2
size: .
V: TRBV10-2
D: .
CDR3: CASSESAGDYGYTF
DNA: TGCGCCAGCAGTGAGTCGGCAGGGGACTATGGCTACACCTTC

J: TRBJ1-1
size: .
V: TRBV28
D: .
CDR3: CASSVPGPPNTEAFF
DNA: TGTGCCAGCAGTGTCCCGGGACCGCCGAACACTGAAGCTTTCTTT

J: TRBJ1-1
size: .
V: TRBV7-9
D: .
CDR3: CASSFRENTEAFF
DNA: TGTGCCAGCAGCTTTAGGGAGAACACTGAAGCTTTCTTT

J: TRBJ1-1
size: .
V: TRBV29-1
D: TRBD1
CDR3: CSVARQGSTEAFF
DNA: TGCAGCGTTGCTCGACAGGGTTCCACTGAAGCTTTCTTT

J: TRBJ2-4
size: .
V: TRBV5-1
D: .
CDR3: CASSYRDDDIQYF
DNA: TGCGCCAGCAGCTACCGGGACGATGACATTCAGTACTTC

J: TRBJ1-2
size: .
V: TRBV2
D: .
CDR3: CASSAYRPTTNYGYTF
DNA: TGTGCCAGCAGTGCGTACAGACCTACAACTAACTATGGCTACACCTTC

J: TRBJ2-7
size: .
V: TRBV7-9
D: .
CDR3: CASSGANEQYF
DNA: TGTGCCAGCAGCGGGGCGAACGAGCAGTACTTC

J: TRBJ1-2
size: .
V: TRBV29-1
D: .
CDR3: CSVESGEAGYTF
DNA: TGCAGCGTTGAATCGGGTGAAGCTGGCTACACCTTC

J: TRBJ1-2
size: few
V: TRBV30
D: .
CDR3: CAWSRGQYGYTF
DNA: TGTGCCTGGAGTAGAGGGCAGTATGGCTACACCTTC

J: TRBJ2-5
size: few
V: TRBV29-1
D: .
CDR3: CSAGRAGETQYF
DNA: TGCAGCGCCGGAAGGGCCGGAGAGACCCAGTACTTC

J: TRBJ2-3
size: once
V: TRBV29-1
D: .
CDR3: CSGNAGAFTDTQYF
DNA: TGCAGCGGCAACGCGGGGGCCTTCACAGATACGCAGTATTTT

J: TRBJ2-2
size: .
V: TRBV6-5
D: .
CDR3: CAGRRERNTGELFF
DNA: TGTGCCGGCCGCAGGGAGAGGAACACCGGGGAGCTGTTTTTT

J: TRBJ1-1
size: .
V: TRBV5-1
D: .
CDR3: CASSRQGGPRAWAFF
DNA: TGCGCCAGCAGCCGCCAGGGTGGACCTCGGGCATGGGCTTTCTTT

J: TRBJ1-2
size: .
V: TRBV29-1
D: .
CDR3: CSVVNGYTF
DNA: TGCAGCGTTGTGAACGGCTACACCTTC

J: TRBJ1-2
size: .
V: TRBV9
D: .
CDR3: CASSVGAVLNYGYTF
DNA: TGTGCCAGCAGCGTAGGGGCCGTCCTTAACTATGGCTACACCTTC

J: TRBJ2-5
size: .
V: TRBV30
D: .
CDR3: CAWSISDRPQETQYF
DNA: TGTGCCTGGAGTATATCAGACAGGCCACAAGAGACCCAGTACTTC

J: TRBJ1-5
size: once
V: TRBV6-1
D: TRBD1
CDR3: CASTKGQANQPQHF
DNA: TGTGCCAGCACCAAGGGACAGGCCAATCAGCCCCAGCATTTT

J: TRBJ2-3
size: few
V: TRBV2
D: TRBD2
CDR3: CASSALGGLGTDTQYF
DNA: TGTGCCAGCAGTGCCCTGGGGGGACTAGGCACAGATACGCAGTATTTT

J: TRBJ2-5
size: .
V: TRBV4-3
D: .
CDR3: CASSRNPGSQETQYF
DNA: TGCGCCAGCAGCCGAAACCCAGGGTCTCAAGAGACCCAGTACTTC

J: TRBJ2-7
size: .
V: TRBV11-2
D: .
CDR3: CASSRLQGHEQYF
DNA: TGTGCCAGCAGCCGGCTACAGGGCCACGAGCAGTACTTC